Listed below are T cell receptor beta chains from one sample, sequenced in a study of beta chain features in type 1 diabetes. Clones were read by immunoSEQ multiplex PCR, and TCRdb kept only the in-frame ones, dropping some. The data show about 220,000 clones, under 13% seen once. The source material was central memory CD4+ T cells from blood. The receptors stem from a man in his late teens or twenties in good health. The CDR3 runs from the conserved cysteine through the conserved F or W. Fields, in order: CDR3 DNA, CDR3 protein, V gene, CDR3 length, J gene, D gene, clone size. The D gene is left open where the match is weak. Clone size is stated in some rows and not others, as once, few, many or a class when expanded.

CDR3 DNA: TGCAGTGCTAGTAAGTCCGAGCAGTTCTTC
CDR3 protein: CSASKSEQFF
V gene: TRBV20-1
CDR3 length: 10
J gene: TRBJ2-1
D gene: .
clone size: few

CDR3 DNA: TGTGCCAGCAGGGCCCCGGGGCTCGTGAGACATGAGCAGTTCTTC
CDR3 protein: CASRAPGLVRHEQFF
V gene: TRBV28
CDR3 length: 15
J gene: TRBJ2-1
D gene: .
clone size: medium-sized

CDR3 DNA: TGTGCCAGTAGTCTTTCGTCGGGTGGCACAGATACGCAGTATTTT
CDR3 protein: CASSLSSGGTDTQYF
V gene: TRBV19
CDR3 length: 15
J gene: TRBJ2-3
D gene: .
clone size: few

CDR3 DNA: TGTGCCAGCAGCGTAGATACAGGGGACAATGAGCAGTTCTTC
CDR3 protein: CASSVDTGDNEQFF
V gene: TRBV9
CDR3 length: 14
J gene: TRBJ2-1
D gene: TRBD1
clone size: many

CDR3 DNA: TGTGCCAGCACAGGGATGAGGGATGAGCAGTTCTTC
CDR3 protein: CASTGMRDEQFF
V gene: TRBV28
CDR3 length: 12
J gene: TRBJ2-1
D gene: .
clone size: few

CDR3 DNA: TGTGCCACCAGCTACCCAGGGATCGGGGCCAACGTCCTGACTTTC
CDR3 protein: CATSYPGIGANVLTF
V gene: TRBV15
CDR3 length: 15
J gene: TRBJ2-6
D gene: .
clone size: .

CDR3 DNA: TGTGCCAGTAAGCGGGACATCGGCAGCAATCAGCCCCAGCATTTT
CDR3 protein: CASKRDIGSNQPQHF
V gene: TRBV19
CDR3 length: 15
J gene: TRBJ1-5
D gene: .
clone size: .

CDR3 DNA: TGTGCCAGCAGCGCCGGACTCAGCACAGATACGCAGTATTTT
CDR3 protein: CASSAGLSTDTQYF
V gene: TRBV7-9
CDR3 length: 14
J gene: TRBJ2-3
D gene: .
clone size: .

CDR3 DNA: TGTGCCATCAGGGGACAGGGTCGAGATACGCAGTATTTT
CDR3 protein: CAIRGQGRDTQYF
V gene: TRBV10-3
CDR3 length: 13
J gene: TRBJ2-3
D gene: TRBD1
clone size: .

CDR3 DNA: TGCAGCGTTGAACGCACCGTACAAGAGACCCAGTACTTC
CDR3 protein: CSVERTVQETQYF
V gene: TRBV29-1
CDR3 length: 13
J gene: TRBJ2-5
D gene: .
clone size: .

CDR3 DNA: TGTGCCAGCAGATACCTACAGGGGCGGAACTATTCCTACGAGCAGTACTTC
CDR3 protein: CASRYLQGRNYSYEQYF
V gene: TRBV25-1
CDR3 length: 17
J gene: TRBJ2-7
D gene: TRBD1
clone size: .

CDR3 DNA: TGTGCCAGTAAACTAGCGGGAGGGACATACAATGAGCAGTTCTTC
CDR3 protein: CASKLAGGTYNEQFF
V gene: TRBV19
CDR3 length: 15
J gene: TRBJ2-1
D gene: TRBD2
clone size: few

CDR3 DNA: TGTGCCTGGAGATCACTGAGGGTTCTCACTGAAGCTTTCTTT
CDR3 protein: CAWRSLRVLTEAFF
V gene: TRBV30
CDR3 length: 14
J gene: TRBJ1-1
D gene: .
clone size: .

CDR3 DNA: TGTGCCAGCAGTCCTTGGGGGAGGTTCCAAGATTACGAGCAGTACTTC
CDR3 protein: CASSPWGRFQDYEQYF
V gene: TRBV27
CDR3 length: 16
J gene: TRBJ2-7
D gene: .
clone size: few

CDR3 DNA: TGCGCCAGCAGCGCAGGACAAGCCTATGGCTACACCTTC
CDR3 protein: CASSAGQAYGYTF
V gene: TRBV5-1
CDR3 length: 13
J gene: TRBJ1-2
D gene: .
clone size: .

CDR3 DNA: TGTGCCAGCAGCTTAGCGCTGGGGAGCCCCTACGAGCAGTACTTC
CDR3 protein: CASSLALGSPYEQYF
V gene: TRBV7-2
CDR3 length: 15
J gene: TRBJ2-7
D gene: .
clone size: few

CDR3 DNA: TGTGCCATCAGGACTACCTCCTACGAGCAGTACTTC
CDR3 protein: CAIRTTSYEQYF
V gene: TRBV10-3
CDR3 length: 12
J gene: TRBJ2-7
D gene: .
clone size: few

CDR3 DNA: TGTGCCAGCAGTAAGGCTAGCGGGAGGATGGCCCAGTACTTC
CDR3 protein: CASSKASGRMAQYF
V gene: TRBV6-5
CDR3 length: 14
J gene: TRBJ2-5
D gene: TRBD2
clone size: many

CDR3 DNA: TGTGCCAGCAGCTCCCCCGGGACTAGCGGGAGAGGAAGTCCCTACGAGCAGTACTTC
CDR3 protein: CASSSPGTSGRGSPYEQYF
V gene: TRBV7-9
CDR3 length: 19
J gene: TRBJ2-7
D gene: TRBD2
clone size: .

CDR3 DNA: TGTGCCAGCAGCCAAGTGAACGGGAGGGGAGAGACCCAGTACTTC
CDR3 protein: CASSQVNGRGETQYF
V gene: TRBV14
CDR3 length: 15
J gene: TRBJ2-5
D gene: TRBD2
clone size: many

CDR3 DNA: TGTGCCAGCAGCCCGCCGACAGGGAGGTACGAGCAGTACTTC
CDR3 protein: CASSPPTGRYEQYF
V gene: TRBV6-6
CDR3 length: 14
J gene: TRBJ2-7
D gene: .
clone size: few

CDR3 DNA: TGTGCCAGCAGTGCCCGACAGGGGTGGGACACTGAAGCTTTCTTT
CDR3 protein: CASSARQGWDTEAFF
V gene: TRBV6-1
CDR3 length: 15
J gene: TRBJ1-1
D gene: TRBD1
clone size: .

CDR3 DNA: TGTGCCTGGGCAGGGATGAATCAGCCCCAGCATTTT
CDR3 protein: CAWAGMNQPQHF
V gene: TRBV30
CDR3 length: 12
J gene: TRBJ1-5
D gene: .
clone size: few

CDR3 DNA: TGTGCCAGCAGCCCGCGGGCTAGCGGGCCCCAAGAGACCCAGTACTTC
CDR3 protein: CASSPRASGPQETQYF
V gene: TRBV5-4
CDR3 length: 16
J gene: TRBJ2-5
D gene: TRBD2
clone size: few

CDR3 DNA: TGCGCCAGCAGCCCCGATTCATCTTGGGAGACCCAGTACTTC
CDR3 protein: CASSPDSSWETQYF
V gene: TRBV5-1
CDR3 length: 14
J gene: TRBJ2-5
D gene: .
clone size: few

CDR3 DNA: TGTGCCTGGGCGGGGACAGGGGGCCACAATGAGCAGTTCTTC
CDR3 protein: CAWAGTGGHNEQFF
V gene: TRBV30
CDR3 length: 14
J gene: TRBJ2-1
D gene: TRBD1
clone size: .

CDR3 DNA: TGTGCCAGCACAAGGACTAGCGGAAGCACAGATACGCAGTATTTT
CDR3 protein: CASTRTSGSTDTQYF
V gene: TRBV25-1
CDR3 length: 15
J gene: TRBJ2-3
D gene: TRBD2
clone size: few

CDR3 DNA: TGCGCCAGCAGCCAAGTCCTCATCGGGGGCGGTAGGGTAAAACTGTTTTTT
CDR3 protein: CASSQVLIGGGRVKLFF
V gene: TRBV4-1
CDR3 length: 17
J gene: TRBJ1-4
D gene: .
clone size: .

CDR3 DNA: TGTGCCAGCAGAAATACATTCTCCTACAATGAGCAGTTCTTC
CDR3 protein: CASRNTFSYNEQFF
V gene: TRBV28
CDR3 length: 14
J gene: TRBJ2-1
D gene: .
clone size: .

CDR3 DNA: TGTGCCAGCAGTTTGTCAGGACAAGAGACCCAGTACTTC
CDR3 protein: CASSLSGQETQYF
V gene: TRBV28
CDR3 length: 13
J gene: TRBJ2-5
D gene: .
clone size: many

CDR3 DNA: TGTGCCACCAGCTTCACGGGGGACATCCGCAATCAGCCCCAGCATTTT
CDR3 protein: CATSFTGDIRNQPQHF
V gene: TRBV15
CDR3 length: 16
J gene: TRBJ1-5
D gene: .
clone size: .

CDR3 DNA: TGTGCCACCAGCAGAGACGCCAGCTACGAGCAGTACTTC
CDR3 protein: CATSRDASYEQYF
V gene: TRBV15
CDR3 length: 13
J gene: TRBJ2-7
D gene: .
clone size: many

CDR3 DNA: TGCGCCAGCAGCCCGAAGGGCTGGGCAGATACGCAGTATTTT
CDR3 protein: CASSPKGWADTQYF
V gene: TRBV5-1
CDR3 length: 14
J gene: TRBJ2-3
D gene: .
clone size: .

CDR3 DNA: TGTGCCTGGAGTCCACCGCCGGGGCGGGGGAAAGTCAATGAGCAGTTCTTC
CDR3 protein: CAWSPPPGRGKVNEQFF
V gene: TRBV30
CDR3 length: 17
J gene: TRBJ2-1
D gene: TRBD2
clone size: few

CDR3 DNA: TGTGCCAGCAGAGCGGGGACAGTAAACATTCAGTACTTC
CDR3 protein: CASRAGTVNIQYF
V gene: TRBV11-2
CDR3 length: 13
J gene: TRBJ2-4
D gene: .
clone size: .

CDR3 DNA: TGCGCCAGCAGCCCGGTCGGGACTAGCGACTACGAGCAGTACTTC
CDR3 protein: CASSPVGTSDYEQYF
V gene: TRBV5-1
CDR3 length: 15
J gene: TRBJ2-7
D gene: TRBD2
clone size: few

CDR3 DNA: TGTGCCAGCAGCACCCGGACAGACGACAATGAGCAGTTCTTC
CDR3 protein: CASSTRTDDNEQFF
V gene: TRBV11-2
CDR3 length: 14
J gene: TRBJ2-1
D gene: .
clone size: few

CDR3 DNA: TGCGCCAGTAGCAGCCAACAGGCCCCGACTAACAAGCAGTACTTC
CDR3 protein: CASSSQQAPTNKQYF
V gene: TRBV5-1
CDR3 length: 15
J gene: TRBJ2-7
D gene: .
clone size: .

CDR3 DNA: TGTGCCAGCAGCTTGGCCAGGCGGGATACGCAGTATTTT
CDR3 protein: CASSLARRDTQYF
V gene: TRBV5-6
CDR3 length: 13
J gene: TRBJ2-3
D gene: .
clone size: .

CDR3 DNA: TGTGCCACCAGCAGAAGACAGGGAAGAACCTACGAGCAGTACTTC
CDR3 protein: CATSRRQGRTYEQYF
V gene: TRBV15
CDR3 length: 15
J gene: TRBJ2-7
D gene: TRBD1
clone size: few

CDR3 DNA: TGTGCCTGGAGTGGCAGGCCAACGCGGGAGACCCAGTACTTC
CDR3 protein: CAWSGRPTRETQYF
V gene: TRBV30
CDR3 length: 14
J gene: TRBJ2-5
D gene: .
clone size: few

CDR3 DNA: TGTGCCAGTAGTCGAGGCCTATCGAATCGGTATGGCTACACCTTC
CDR3 protein: CASSRGLSNRYGYTF
V gene: TRBV19
CDR3 length: 15
J gene: TRBJ1-2
D gene: .
clone size: few

CDR3 DNA: TGTGCCAGCAGCCAAGACACCCGCCGGGAAGATGGCTACACCTTC
CDR3 protein: CASSQDTRREDGYTF
V gene: TRBV4-2
CDR3 length: 15
J gene: TRBJ1-2
D gene: .
clone size: .

CDR3 DNA: TGTGCCAGCAGCCCCACCCGGGGCCTCTACGAGCAGTACTTC
CDR3 protein: CASSPTRGLYEQYF
V gene: TRBV7-3
CDR3 length: 14
J gene: TRBJ2-7
D gene: .
clone size: .

CDR3 DNA: TGTGCCAGCAGTAAGACGTACTCCGGACAGGGAAACACCGGGGAGCTGTTTTTT
CDR3 protein: CASSKTYSGQGNTGELFF
V gene: TRBV9
CDR3 length: 18
J gene: TRBJ2-2
D gene: TRBD1
clone size: .

CDR3 DNA: TGCGCCAGCAGCCGCACCACTCTAGCGGGAGCAGATACGCAGTATTTT
CDR3 protein: CASSRTTLAGADTQYF
V gene: TRBV4-1
CDR3 length: 16
J gene: TRBJ2-3
D gene: TRBD2
clone size: few

CDR3 DNA: TGTGCCAGCACCGAACCGTCCAGCTCCTACGAGCAGTACTTC
CDR3 protein: CASTEPSSSYEQYF
V gene: TRBV6-1
CDR3 length: 14
J gene: TRBJ2-7
D gene: .
clone size: .

CDR3 DNA: TGTGCCAGCAGCTTACTGGCGGGCCTGAACACCGGGGAGCTGTTTTTT
CDR3 protein: CASSLLAGLNTGELFF
V gene: TRBV7-2
CDR3 length: 16
J gene: TRBJ2-2
D gene: .
clone size: few

CDR3 DNA: TGTGCCAGCAGCTGGGGACCCGAAGCCGGGGAGCTGTTTTTT
CDR3 protein: CASSWGPEAGELFF
V gene: TRBV5-4
CDR3 length: 14
J gene: TRBJ2-2
D gene: .
clone size: .

CDR3 DNA: TGTGCCAGCAGTGACCATGGGGGCCAGGGTAGGGCCCAAGAGACCCAGTACTTC
CDR3 protein: CASSDHGGQGRAQETQYF
V gene: TRBV25-1
CDR3 length: 18
J gene: TRBJ2-5
D gene: .
clone size: .